The clone carrying this TCR beta chain turned up a few times. Its antigen remains unknown. Library preparation (for TCRbeta) was performed with unique molecular identifiers. TCRdb processed the PCR reads anew with MiXCR; each CDR3 protein has one entry. The sample lists under 250,000 distinct CDR3 sequences; 20% to 30% were seen once. This sample was taken from a study of T-cell reconstitution after alpha-beta-depleted transplantation in children. Study results and limitations: Hyperexpanded clones declined; after one year, newly produced T cells mostly supplied diversity. For some patients, TCRbeta diversity was high at day 60 because of recipient T cells and thymic progenitors that survived. Alpha-beta T cells about two months after transplant reportedly derived from several hundred expanded graft clones.

Sequencing used PBMCs, mostly from graft donor cells, obtained 360 days after TCRalphabeta/CD19-depleted stem cell transplant. This sequence originates from a female patient aged 2 to 10 who had a stem cell transplant for congenital amegakaryocytic thrombocytopenia, so the T cells may come from the graft donor.

The CDR3 spells CATSRFKGTGPHWGPNEQFF. The DNA for the CDR3 is TGTGCCACCAGCAGATTTAAGGGAACAGGGCCCCACTGGGGCCCTAATGAGCAGTTCTTC. The chain recombines TRBV15 with TRBJ2-1; maybe TRBD1 (6 bases). V lost 2 bases and J lost 7, with 30 bases in between. CDR3 size: 20 residues. Germline CDR1 LNHNV, CDR2 YYDKDF (reference sequence).